These T cell receptor beta chains were read from a single sample in a study of T-cell reconstitution after alpha-beta-depleted transplantation in children. TCRdb analysed the PCR reads with MiXCR anew, one entry per CDR3 protein. The sample has about 830,000 distinct CDR3 sequences, around 15% seen once. The input for sequencing was PBMCs, mostly from graft donor cells, taken 360 days after TCRalphabeta/CD19-depleted stem cell transplant. The source of these receptors is a male patient aged 5 to 17 who had a stem cell transplant for acute lymphoblastic leukemia, so the T cells may come from the graft donor. Each CDR3 is given with its conserved first and last residue. Fields, in order: CDR3 protein, CDR3 DNA, J gene, CDR3 length, clone size, V gene, D gene. A D gene is named only where the DNA matches it firmly. The listing skips clone size in some rows; elsewhere it reads once, few, many or a size class.

CASSLPTGGAKNIQYF TGCGCCAGCAGCTTGCCGACAGGGGGAGCCAAAAACATTCAGTACTTC TRBJ2-4 16 few TRBV5-1 TRBD1
CASTRGGSIYEQYF TGTGCCAGCACCAGGGGCGGGAGCATCTACGAGCAGTACTTC TRBJ2-7 14 few TRBV2 NA
CASSLAYSGRAKDTQYF TGCGCCAGCAGCTTGGCCTACAGCGGGAGGGCCAAAGATACGCAGTATTTT TRBJ2-3 17 few TRBV5-1 TRBD2
CASSQISSDTQYF TGCGCCAGCAGCCAAATATCCTCAGATACGCAGTATTTT TRBJ2-3 13 NA TRBV4-1 NA
CASSSNTDTQYF TGCGCCAGCAGCTCCAACACAGATACGCAGTATTTT TRBJ2-3 12 many TRBV5-1 NA
CASSQEAGVEWGKNIQYF TGTGCCAGCAGCCAGGAAGCGGGAGTTGAATGGGGCAAAAACATTCAGTACTTC TRBJ2-4 18 few TRBV3-1 TRBD2
CASSPGTGVYSNYGYTF TGTGCCAGCAGTCCAGGGACAGGGGTCTATTCTAACTATGGCTACACCTTC TRBJ1-2 17 NA TRBV12-3/TRBV12-4 TRBD1
CASSPLGLAGALWGDTQYF TGTGCCAGCTCACCACTGGGTCTAGCGGGAGCCCTTTGGGGAGATACGCAGTATTTT TRBJ2-3 19 NA TRBV18 TRBD2
CAISESTGGVSHEQYF TGTGCCATCAGTGAGTCGACAGGAGGGGTGTCGCACGAGCAGTACTTC TRBJ2-7 16 NA TRBV10-3 NA
CASSLRLRGYEQYF TGTGCCAGCAGCTTGAGACTGAGGGGCTACGAGCAGTACTTC TRBJ2-7 14 many TRBV5-6 NA
CASSDSGQNQPQHF TGCGCCAGCAGTGACTCGGGACAGAATCAGCCCCAGCATTTT TRBJ1-5 14 few TRBV10-2 TRBD1
CASSQPRTPTASTEAFF TGTGCCAGCAGCCAACCCAGGACTCCTACGGCGAGCACTGAAGCTTTCTTT TRBJ1-1 17 once TRBV3-1 NA
CASSFRTSERPRDTQYF TGTGCCAGCAGCTTTCGAACTAGCGAGAGACCCCGAGATACGCAGTATTTT TRBJ2-3 17 NA TRBV7-9 TRBD2
CSCDRDYGYTF TGCAGCTGTGACAGGGACTATGGCTACACCTTC TRBJ1-2 11 NA TRBV29-1 TRBD1
CASARFQDYGTQYF TGTGCCAGCGCCCGGTTTCAGGATTATGGTACGCAGTATTTT TRBJ2-3 14 many TRBV11-2 NA
CASSPIAGGPYNEQFF TGTGCCAGCAGCCCCATAGCGGGAGGACCCTACAATGAGCAGTTCTTC TRBJ2-1 16 many TRBV12-3/TRBV12-4 TRBD2
CASSLSTLSGANVLTF TGCGCCAGCAGCTTGTCTACGCTCTCTGGGGCCAACGTCCTGACTTTC TRBJ2-6 16 NA TRBV5-1 NA
CASSFRDYFYEQYF TGCGCCAGCAGCTTTAGGGACTACTTTTACGAGCAGTACTTC TRBJ2-7 14 few TRBV5-1 TRBD2
CASSYGTGELGNTIYF TGTGCCAGCAGTTACGGGACAGGGGAGTTGGGAAACACCATATATTTT TRBJ1-3 16 NA TRBV6-5 TRBD1
CASSSRVHNEQFF TGTGCCAGCAGTTCCAGGGTCCACAATGAGCAGTTCTTC TRBJ2-1 13 few TRBV27 NA
CASSPGGSGRPRRSSYEQYF TGCGCCAGCAGCCCTGGTGGGAGCGGGAGGCCGCGAAGGAGCTCCTACGAGCAGTACTTC TRBJ2-7 20 NA TRBV4-1 TRBD2
CASSQRNGETQYF TGTGCCAGCAGCCAAAGGAACGGAGAGACCCAGTACTTC TRBJ2-5 13 few TRBV3-1 NA